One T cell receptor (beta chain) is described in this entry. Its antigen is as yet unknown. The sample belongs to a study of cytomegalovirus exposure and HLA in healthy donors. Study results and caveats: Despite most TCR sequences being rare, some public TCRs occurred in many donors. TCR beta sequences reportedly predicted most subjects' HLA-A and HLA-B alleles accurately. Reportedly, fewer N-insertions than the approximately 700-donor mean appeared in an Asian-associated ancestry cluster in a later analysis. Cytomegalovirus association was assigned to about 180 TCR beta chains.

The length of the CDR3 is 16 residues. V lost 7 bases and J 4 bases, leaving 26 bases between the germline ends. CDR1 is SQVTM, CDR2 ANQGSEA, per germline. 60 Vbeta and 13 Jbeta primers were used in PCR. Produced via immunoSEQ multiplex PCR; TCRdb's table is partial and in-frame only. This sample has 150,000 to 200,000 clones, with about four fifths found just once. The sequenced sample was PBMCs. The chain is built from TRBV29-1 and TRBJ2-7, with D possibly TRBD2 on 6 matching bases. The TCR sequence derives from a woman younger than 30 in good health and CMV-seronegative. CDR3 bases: TGCAGCGACCAACCGGGACTCCCCATGGACGGGTACGAGCAGTACGTC. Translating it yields CSDQPGLPMDGYEQYV.